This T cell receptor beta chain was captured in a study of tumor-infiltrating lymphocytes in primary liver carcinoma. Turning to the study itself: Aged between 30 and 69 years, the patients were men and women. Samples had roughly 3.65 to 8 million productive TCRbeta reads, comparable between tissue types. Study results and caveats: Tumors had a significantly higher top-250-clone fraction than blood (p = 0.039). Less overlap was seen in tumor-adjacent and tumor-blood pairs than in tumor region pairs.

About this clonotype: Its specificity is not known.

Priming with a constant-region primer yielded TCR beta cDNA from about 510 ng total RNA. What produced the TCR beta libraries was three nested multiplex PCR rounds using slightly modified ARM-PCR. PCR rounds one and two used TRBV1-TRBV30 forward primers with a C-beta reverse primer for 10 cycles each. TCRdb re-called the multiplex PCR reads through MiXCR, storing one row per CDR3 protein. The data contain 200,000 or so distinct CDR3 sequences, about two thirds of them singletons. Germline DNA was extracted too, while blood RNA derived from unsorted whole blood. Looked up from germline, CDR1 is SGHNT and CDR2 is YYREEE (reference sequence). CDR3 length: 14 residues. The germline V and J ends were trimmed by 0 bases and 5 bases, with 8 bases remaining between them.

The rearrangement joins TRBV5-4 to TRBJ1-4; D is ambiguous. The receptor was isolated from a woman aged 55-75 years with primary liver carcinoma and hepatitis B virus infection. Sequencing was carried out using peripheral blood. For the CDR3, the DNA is TGTGCCAGCAGCTTGGGGACGGAGAATGAAAAACTGTTTTTT. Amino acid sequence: CASSLGTENEKLFF.